This T cell receptor beta chain was retrieved from a study of T cell clonality in common variable immunodeficiency. The repertoire was sequenced with immunoSEQ multiplex PCR; TCRdb's copy has only in-frame clones and lacks some. The sample includes about 35,000 clones, none of them occurring once. Ten or more counts support this clone. The CDR3 extends 3 residues past the end of the read, so its final part is completed from the germline J gene. V lost 11 bases to trimming and J lost 3 bases; unmatched junction nucleotides: 7. The CDR3 is 13 residues long. The genes are TRBV12-3 or TRBV12-4 and TRBJ2-7; TRBD2 matches 10 bases. Input material: peripheral blood mononuclear cells. The origin of this receptor is a person between 18 and 75 years old in good health. The sequenced CDR3 bases are TGTGCCCTTGGGGCTAGCGGGGGCTACGAG. Protein sequence: CALGASGGYE. The whole CDR3 region reads CALGASGGYEQYF.